These 13 T cell receptor beta chains came from one sample sequenced in a study of T cell responses to AZD1222 COVID-19 vaccine. Repertoires were generated with immunoSEQ multiplex PCR, while TCRdb's copy carries only in-frame clones and drops some. Of roughly 99,000 clones detected, 70% to 90% appear once; the ten largest clones hold about 6.6%. Sample: peripheral blood, taken on day 0 of AZD1222 vaccination. The receptors stem from an adult in good health.

The J gene is TRBJ1-4, the V gene TRBV19; a possible D gene is TRBD1 (5 bases). The CDR3 is 15 amino acids. V gave up 6 bases and J gave up 5 bases, with 16 bases separating them. Germline lookup yields CDR1 LNHDA and CDR2 SQIVND (reference sequence). The CDR3 region is CASRKGEVQNEKLFF. In nucleotides, the CDR3 is TGTGCCAGTAGAAAAGGGGAGGTCCAAAATGAAAAACTGTTTTTT. Full variable domain (remainder filled in from reference TRBV19 and TRBJ1-4): DGGITQSPKYLFRKEGQNVTLSCEQNLNHDAMYWYRQDPGQGLRLIYYSQIVNDFQKGDIAEGYSVSREKKESFPLTVTSAQKNPTAFYLCASRKGEVQNEKLFFGSGTQLSVL.

The chain couples TRBV5-1 to TRBJ1-3; no reliable D call. The CDR3 length is 14 residues. Germline CDR1 SGHRS, CDR2 YFSETQ. Trimming pared 5 bases from V and 3 bases from J, leaving 12 bases between. CDR3 in amino acids: CASRDGGSGNTIYF. The CDR3 nucleotides are TGCGCCAGCAGAGACGGTGGGAGTGGAAACACCATATATTTT.

The chain has TRBV7-2 and TRBJ2-7, with 14 bases aligning to TRBD2. V trimming: 5 bases; J trimming: 5 bases; junction bases outside the gene matches: 8. Per germline, CDR1 SGHTA and CDR2 FQGNSA. This CDR3 is 16 amino acids long. The CDR3 here is CASSPLGLAGAHEQYF. For the CDR3, the DNA is TGTGCCAGCAGCCCCCTGGGACTAGCGGGAGCTCACGAGCAGTACTTC.

Only one count was recorded for this clone. The V and J genes are TRBV7-9 and TRBJ2-1, with 12 bases lining up with TRBD2. V lost 5 bases, J lost 5 bases, and 7 bases stayed unmatched. The CDR3 has 16 residues. The germline V gene encodes CDR1 SEHNR and CDR2 FQNEAQ (reference sequence). The CDR3 DNA reads TGTGCCAGCAGCCCTCTAGCGGGAGGGTCCCACAATGAGCAGTTCTTC. Translation gives CASSPLAGGSHNEQFF. The whole variable domain, filled in from reference TRBV7-9 and TRBJ2-1, reads DTGVSQNPRHKITKRGQNVTFRCDPISEHNRLYWYRQTLGQGPEFLTYFQNEAQLEKSRLLSDRFSAERPKGSFSTLEIQRTEQGDSAMYLCASSPLAGGSHNEQFFGPGTRLTVL.

J is TRBJ2-2 and V is TRBV2; 11 nucleotides agree with TRBD2. This CDR3 spans 15 amino acids. The ends lost 8 bases at V and 8 bases at J; junction bases unmatched: 10. Germline V gives CDR1 SNHLY, CDR2 FYNNEI. Here the CDR3 reads CASHGTSGTGGELFF. In DNA, the CDR3 is TGTGCCAGCCATGGGACTAGCGGAACTGGGGGGGAGCTGTTTTTT.

This clone was seen a handful of times. The chain carries TRBV6-5 and TRBJ2-6, with D possibly TRBD2 on 6 matching bases. Trimming took off 6 bases at V and 0 bases at J, with 6 bases between the two ends. The CDR3 has 14 amino acids. Germline V gives CDR1 MNHEY, CDR2 SVGAGI. Here the CDR3 reads CASSGSSGANVLTF. The CDR3 DNA reads as TGTGCCAGCAGCGGGAGCTCTGGGGCCAACGTCCTGACTTTC.

This sequence joins TRBV19 and TRBJ2-6; D might be TRBD2 (6 bases). The germline V gene has CDR1 LNHDA and CDR2 SQIVND (reference sequence). V dropped 2 bases and J dropped 3 bases, with 8 bases sitting between them. The CDR3 is 15 amino acids. The CDR3 loop is CASSIRRVGANVLTF. Written as DNA, the CDR3 is TGTGCCAGTAGTATAAGGAGGGTTGGGGCCAACGTCCTGACTTTC.

The chain couples TRBV5-4 to TRBJ1-6; perhaps TRBD1 as D (5 bases). Germline V lookup: CDR1 SGHNT, CDR2 YYREEE (reference sequence). The CDR3 has 18 amino acids. Trimming took 3 bases from V and 2 from J, leaving 18 bases between them. CDR3 loop: CASSSGGARETYNSPLHF. The CDR3 DNA reads TGTGCCAGCAGCTCTGGCGGGGCCAGGGAAACCTATAATTCACCCCTCCACTTT.

The rearrangement joins TRBV3-1 (or the pseudogene TRBV3-2) to TRBJ2-2; D not resolved. V was shortened by 2 bases and J by 5 bases, with 6 bases between the two germline ends. This CDR3 contains 13 residues. The germline CDR1 and CDR2 sequences are LGHDT and YNNKEL (reference sequence). The CDR3 loop reads CASSQWVTGELFF. DNA for the CDR3: TGTGCCAGCAGCCAATGGGTAACCGGGGAGCTGTTTTTT.

The gene calls are TRBV5-4 and TRBJ2-1; 7 positions agree with TRBD1. The CDR3 runs to 14 residues. Germline assignment: CDR1 SGHNT and CDR2 YYREEE (reference sequence). V was pared by 0 bases and J by 8 bases, with 5 bases of the junction left unmatched. In nucleotides, the CDR3 is TGTGCCAGCAGCTTGGGACAGGGACGGTATGAGCAGTTCTTC. Amino acids: CASSLGQGRYEQFF.

The CDR3 region is CASSLGGLAGTEQYF. In DNA form, the CDR3 reads TGTGCCAGCAGCTTAGGGGGACTAGCGGGAACCGAGCAGTACTTC. This chain joins TRBV7-2 and TRBJ2-7; TRBD2 matches 13 bases. The CDR3 spans 15 residues. The germline V gene has CDR1 SGHTA and CDR2 FQGNSA. Trimming took 1 base from V and 6 from J; bases not matched to a gene: 3.

CDR3 nucleotides: TGTGCCAGCAGAGTCAAGACAGGATCACGAAAAGAGACCCAGTACTTC. Translated, it gives CASRVKTGSRKETQYF. The chain joins TRBV28 to TRBJ2-5; tentative D call: TRBD1 (6 bases). Germline lookup yields CDR1 MDHEN and CDR2 SYDVKM. V was cut by 6 bases and J by 3 bases, with 20 bases left in between. The CDR3 totals 16 residues.

The chain has TRBV27 and TRBJ2-7, with D hard to call. This CDR3 region has 13 residues. V was trimmed by 2 bases and J by 3 bases, leaving 8 bases between them. From germline, CDR1 is MNHEY and CDR2 SMNVEV (reference sequence). The CDR3: CASSLNSHYEQYF. In nucleotides, the CDR3 is TGTGCCAGCAGTTTAAACTCACACTACGAGCAGTACTTC.